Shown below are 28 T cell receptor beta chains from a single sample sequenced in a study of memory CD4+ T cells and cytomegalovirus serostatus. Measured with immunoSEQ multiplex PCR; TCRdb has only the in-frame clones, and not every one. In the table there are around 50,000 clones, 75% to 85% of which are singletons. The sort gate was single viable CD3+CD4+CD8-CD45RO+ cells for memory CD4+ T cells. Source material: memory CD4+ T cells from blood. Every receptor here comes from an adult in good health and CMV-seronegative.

The CDR3 protein is CSVGILNTEAFF. CDR3 DNA: TGCAGCGTTGGGATACTGAACACTGAAGCTTTCTTT. This chain uses TRBV29-1 with TRBJ1-1; the D is unclear. Germline CDR1 is SQVTM and CDR2 is ANQGSEA. V lost 4 bases, J lost 0 bases, and 6 bases lay in between. This CDR3 is built from 12 residues. The variable domain in full, completed from reference TRBV29-1 and TRBJ1-1, reads SAVISQKPSRDICQRGTSLTIQCQVDSQVTMMFWYRQQPGQSLTLIATANQGSEATYESGFVIDKFPISRPNLTFSTLTVSNMSPEDSSIYLCSVGILNTEAFFGQGTRLTVV.

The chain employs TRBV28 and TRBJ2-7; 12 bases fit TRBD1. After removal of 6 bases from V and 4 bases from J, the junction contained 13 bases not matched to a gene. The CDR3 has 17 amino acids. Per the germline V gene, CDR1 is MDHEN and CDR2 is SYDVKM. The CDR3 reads CASRSFSPGQGAYEQYF. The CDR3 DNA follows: TGTGCCAGCAGGTCCTTCTCCCCGGGACAGGGGGCTTACGAGCAGTACTTC.

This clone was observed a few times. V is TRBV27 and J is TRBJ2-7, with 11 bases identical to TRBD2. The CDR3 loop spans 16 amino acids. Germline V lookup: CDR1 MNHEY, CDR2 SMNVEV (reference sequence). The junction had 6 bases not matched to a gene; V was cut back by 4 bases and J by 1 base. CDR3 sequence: CASSSPGTSGSYEQYF. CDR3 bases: TGTGCCAGCAGTTCACCCGGGACTAGCGGATCCTACGAGCAGTACTTC.

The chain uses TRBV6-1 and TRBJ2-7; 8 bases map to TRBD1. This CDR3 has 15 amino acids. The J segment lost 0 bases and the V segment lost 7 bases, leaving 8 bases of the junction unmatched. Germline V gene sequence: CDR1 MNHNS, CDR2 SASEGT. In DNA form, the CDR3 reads TGTGCCAGCACCCTGACAGGGGATCCCTCCTACGAGCAGTACTTC. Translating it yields CASTLTGDPSYEQYF.

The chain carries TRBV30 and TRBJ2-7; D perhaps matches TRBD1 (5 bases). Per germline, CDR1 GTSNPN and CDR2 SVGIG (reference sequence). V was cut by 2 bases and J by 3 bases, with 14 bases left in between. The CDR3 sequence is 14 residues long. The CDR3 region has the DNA TGTGCCTGGAGTTCGACAGACACTTTCTACGAGCAGTACTTC. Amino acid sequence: CAWSSTDTFYEQYF.

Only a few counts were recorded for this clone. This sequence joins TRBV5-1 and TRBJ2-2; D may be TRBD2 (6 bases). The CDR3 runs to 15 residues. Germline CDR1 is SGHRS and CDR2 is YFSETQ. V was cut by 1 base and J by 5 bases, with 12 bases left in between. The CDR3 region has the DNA TGCGCCAGCAGCTTGTTAACTAGCCGGACCGGGGAGCTGTTTTTT. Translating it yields CASSLLTSRTGELFF.

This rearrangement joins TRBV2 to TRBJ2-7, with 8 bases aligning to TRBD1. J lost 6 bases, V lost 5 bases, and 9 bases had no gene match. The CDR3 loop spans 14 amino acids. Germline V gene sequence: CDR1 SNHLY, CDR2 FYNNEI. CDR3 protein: CASSTGDRFAEQYF. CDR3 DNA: TGTGCCAGCAGTACCGGGGACAGGTTTGCCGAGCAGTACTTC. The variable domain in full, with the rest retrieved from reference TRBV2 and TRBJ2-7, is EPEVTQTPSHQVTQMGQEVILRCVPISNHLYFYWYRQILGQKVEFLVSFYNNEISEKSEIFDDQFSVERPDGSNFTLKIRSTKLEDSAMYFCASSTGDRFAEQYFGPGTRLTVT.

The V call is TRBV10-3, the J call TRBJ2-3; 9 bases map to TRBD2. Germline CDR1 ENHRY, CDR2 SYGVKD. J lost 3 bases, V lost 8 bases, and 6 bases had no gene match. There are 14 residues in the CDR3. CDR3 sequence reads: CAIRGGRGTDTQYF. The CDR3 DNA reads TGTGCCATCCGTGGCGGGAGGGGGACAGATACGCAGTATTTT.

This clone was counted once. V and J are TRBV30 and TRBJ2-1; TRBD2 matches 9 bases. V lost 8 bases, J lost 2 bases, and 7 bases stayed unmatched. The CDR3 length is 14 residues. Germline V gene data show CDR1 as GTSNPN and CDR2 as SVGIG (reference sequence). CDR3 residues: CALVSGSPYNEQFF. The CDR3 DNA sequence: TGTGCCCTTGTTAGCGGGAGCCCCTACAATGAGCAGTTCTTC.

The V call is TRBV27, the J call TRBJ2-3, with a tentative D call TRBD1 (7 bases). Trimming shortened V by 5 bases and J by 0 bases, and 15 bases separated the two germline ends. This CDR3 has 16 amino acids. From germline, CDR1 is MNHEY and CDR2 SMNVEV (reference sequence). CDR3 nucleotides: TGTGCCAGCAGTAAATCCAGGGGGGTCAGCACAGATACGCAGTATTTT. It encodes CASSKSRGVSTDTQYF.

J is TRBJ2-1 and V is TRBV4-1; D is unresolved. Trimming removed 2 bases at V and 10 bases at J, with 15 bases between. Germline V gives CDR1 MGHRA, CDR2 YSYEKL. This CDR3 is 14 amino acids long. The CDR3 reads CASSQPPRWFEQFF. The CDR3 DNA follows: TGCGCCAGCAGCCAACCCCCGAGGTGGTTCGAGCAGTTCTTC.

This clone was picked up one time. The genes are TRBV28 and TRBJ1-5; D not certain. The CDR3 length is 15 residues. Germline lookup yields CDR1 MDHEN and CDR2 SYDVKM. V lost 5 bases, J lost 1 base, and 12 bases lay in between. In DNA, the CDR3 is TGTGCCAGCAGTCCGGGAGGGAGCAGCAATCAGCCCCAGCATTTT. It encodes CASSPGGSSNQPQHF.

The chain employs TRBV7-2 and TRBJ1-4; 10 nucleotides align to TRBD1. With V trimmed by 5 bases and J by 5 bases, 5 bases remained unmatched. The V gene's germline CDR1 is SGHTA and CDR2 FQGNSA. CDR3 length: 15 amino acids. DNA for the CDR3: TGTGCCAGCAGCACACCGGGACAGGGGAATGAAAAACTGTTTTTT. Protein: CASSTPGQGNEKLFF.

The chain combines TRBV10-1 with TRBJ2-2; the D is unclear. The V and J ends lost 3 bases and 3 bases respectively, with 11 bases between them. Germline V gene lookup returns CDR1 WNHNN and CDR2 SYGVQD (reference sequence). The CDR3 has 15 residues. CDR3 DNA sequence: TGCGCCAGCAGTGATCGGCTAGTGGACACCGGGGAGCTGTTTTTT. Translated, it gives CASSDRLVDTGELFF.

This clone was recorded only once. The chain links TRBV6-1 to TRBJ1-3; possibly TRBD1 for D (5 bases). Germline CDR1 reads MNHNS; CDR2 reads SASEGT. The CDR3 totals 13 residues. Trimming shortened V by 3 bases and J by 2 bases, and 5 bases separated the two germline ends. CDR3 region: CASSDRAGNTIYF. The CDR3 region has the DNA TGTGCCAGCAGTGACAGGGCTGGAAACACCATATATTTT.

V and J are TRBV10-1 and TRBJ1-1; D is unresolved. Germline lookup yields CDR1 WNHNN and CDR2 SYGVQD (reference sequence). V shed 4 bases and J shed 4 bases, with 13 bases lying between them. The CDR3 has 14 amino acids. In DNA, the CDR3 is TGCGCCAGCAGTGTCCCGGCGAAAGGCACTGAAGCTTTCTTT. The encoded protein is CASSVPAKGTEAFF.

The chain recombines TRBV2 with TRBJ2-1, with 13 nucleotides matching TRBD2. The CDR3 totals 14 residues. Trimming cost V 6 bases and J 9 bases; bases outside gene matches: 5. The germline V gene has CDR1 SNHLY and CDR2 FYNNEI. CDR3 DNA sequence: TGTGCCAGCAGACCGGGACTAGCGGGATTTGAGCAGTTCTTC. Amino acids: CASRPGLAGFEQFF.

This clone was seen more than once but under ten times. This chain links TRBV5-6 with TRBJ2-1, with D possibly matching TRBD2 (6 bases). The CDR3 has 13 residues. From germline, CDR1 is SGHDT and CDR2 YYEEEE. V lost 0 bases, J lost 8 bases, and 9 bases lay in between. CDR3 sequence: CASSLVPSDEQFF. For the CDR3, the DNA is TGTGCCAGCAGCTTGGTCCCTAGCGATGAGCAGTTCTTC.

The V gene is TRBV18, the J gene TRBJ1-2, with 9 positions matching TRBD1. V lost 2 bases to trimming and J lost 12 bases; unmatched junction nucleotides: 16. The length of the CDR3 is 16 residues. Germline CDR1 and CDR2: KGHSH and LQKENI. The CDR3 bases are TGTGCCAGCTCACCAGACCTTTTTACAGGGGGCGAGGCTGACACCTTC. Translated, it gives CASSPDLFTGGEADTF.

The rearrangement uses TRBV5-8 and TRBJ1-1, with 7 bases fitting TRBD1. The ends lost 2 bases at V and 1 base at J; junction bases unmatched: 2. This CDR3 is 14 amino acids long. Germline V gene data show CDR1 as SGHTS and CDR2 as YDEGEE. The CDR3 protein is CASSFRQGNTEAFF. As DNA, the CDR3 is TGTGCCAGCAGCTTCAGACAGGGGAACACTGAAGCTTTCTTT.

Here the CDR3 reads CASGRGGPSYEQYF. The CDR3, as DNA: TGTGCCAGCGGAAGGGGGGGCCCGTCCTACGAGCAGTACTTC. The gene calls are TRBV6-5 and TRBJ2-7, with D maybe TRBD2 (7 bases). Trimming left V 8 bases short and J 1 base short, with 15 bases between. The CDR3 loop spans 14 amino acids. CDR1 and CDR2 from the germline V gene are MNHEY and SVGAGI.

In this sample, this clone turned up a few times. The CDR3 sequence is CASSLSSGQGYEQYF. The CDR3 DNA sequence: TGTGCCAGCAGTTTATCGTCCGGACAGGGATACGAGCAGTACTTC. The V gene is TRBV27, the J gene TRBJ2-7; 8 bases agree with TRBD1. The CDR3 spans 15 residues. Germline trimming cut 0 bases from V and 4 bases from J; bases unmatched to any gene: 5. The germline CDR1 and CDR2 sequences are MNHEY and SMNVEV (reference sequence).

The CDR3 DNA follows: TGTGCCAGCAGGCTGCCCTTAGCGGGAGAGGCGGCCGGGGAGCTGTTTTTT. It translates to CASRLPLAGEAAGELFF. The V gene is TRBV28, the J gene TRBJ2-2, with 9 bases lining up with TRBD2. Germline CDR1 is MDHEN and CDR2 is SYDVKM. CDR3 length: 17 residues. V dropped 6 bases and J dropped 6; count of bases not matched to a gene: 14.

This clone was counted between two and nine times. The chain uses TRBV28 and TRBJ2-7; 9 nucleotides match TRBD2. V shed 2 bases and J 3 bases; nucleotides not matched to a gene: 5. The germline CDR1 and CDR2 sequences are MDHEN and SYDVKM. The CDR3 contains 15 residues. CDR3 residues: CASSLEGSGSYEQYF. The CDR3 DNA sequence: TGTGCCAGCAGTTTAGAGGGTAGCGGGAGCTACGAGCAGTACTTC.

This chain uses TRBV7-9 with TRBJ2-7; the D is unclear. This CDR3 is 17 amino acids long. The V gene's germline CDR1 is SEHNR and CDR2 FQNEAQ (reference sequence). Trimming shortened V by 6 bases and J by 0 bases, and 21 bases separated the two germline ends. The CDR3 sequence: CASSGVTNNPLSYEQYF. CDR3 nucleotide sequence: TGTGCCAGCAGTGGGGTAACCAATAATCCCCTCTCCTACGAGCAGTACTTC.

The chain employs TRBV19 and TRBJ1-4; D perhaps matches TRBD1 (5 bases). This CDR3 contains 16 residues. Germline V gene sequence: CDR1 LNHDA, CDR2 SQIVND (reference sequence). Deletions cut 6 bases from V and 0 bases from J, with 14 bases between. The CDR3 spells CASRPQPTATNEKLFF. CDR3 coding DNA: TGTGCCAGTAGGCCACAGCCGACAGCAACTAATGAAAAACTGTTTTTT.

The DNA of the CDR3 is TGCGCCAGCAGTGACGGCAACTATGGCTACACCTTC. The encoded protein is CASSDGNYGYTF. The chain employs TRBV5-1 and TRBJ1-2; D unresolved. Germline CDR1 SGHRS, CDR2 YFSETQ. This CDR3 comprises 12 residues. V was shortened by 5 bases and J by 2 bases, with 7 bases between the two germline ends.

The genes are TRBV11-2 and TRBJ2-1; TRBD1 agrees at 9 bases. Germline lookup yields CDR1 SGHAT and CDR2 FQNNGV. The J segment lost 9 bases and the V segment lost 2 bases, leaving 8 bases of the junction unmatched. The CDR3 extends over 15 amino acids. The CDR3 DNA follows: TGTGCCAGCAGCTTAATGGGACAGGGCACCGGTGAGCAGTTCTTC. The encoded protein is CASSLMGQGTGEQFF.